The 10 T cell receptor beta chains presented below share a single source sample, sequenced in a study of blood T cell repertoires in COVID-19. Data came from immunoSEQ multiplex PCR; TCRdb stores just in-frame clones and leaves some out. The profile shows over 45,000 clones, about 77% of them singletons. The source material was peripheral blood. The receptors were sampled from a human donor with active or convalescent COVID-19. The donor label of this sample is uncertain.

In this sample, this clone turned up many times. The CDR3 sequence: CASSQDAQAGTDTQYF. For the CDR3, the DNA is TGTGCCAGCAGCCAAGACGCGCAGGCTGGCACAGATACGCAGTATTTT. V usage is TRBV4-2 and J usage is TRBJ2-3, with D unresolved. CDR3 length equals 16 residues. V was clipped by 0 bases and J by 1 base, with 11 bases between them. Germline V lookup: CDR1 LGHNA, CDR2 YNFKEQ.

For the CDR3, the DNA is TGCAGCGTTGGAACTAGCGGGGCCTACGAGCAGTACTTC. Protein sequence: CSVGTSGAYEQYF. The rearrangement joins TRBV29-1 to TRBJ2-7; 10 nucleotides match TRBD2. Unmatched junction bases numbered 2, after V lost 4 bases and J lost 2 bases. Germline V lookup: CDR1 SQVTM, CDR2 ANQGSEA. The length of the CDR3 is 13 residues.

V usage is TRBV18 and J usage is TRBJ1-1; D unclear. The germline V gene encodes CDR1 KGHSH and CDR2 LQKENI. V was pared by 5 bases and J by 1 base, with 8 bases between. The CDR3 has 13 residues. Here the CDR3 reads CASSSAGNTEAFF. The CDR3 DNA reads as TGTGCCAGCTCATCGGCGGGGAACACTGAAGCTTTCTTT.

The chain couples TRBV7-9 to TRBJ2-1; 9 bases agree with TRBD1. The germline V gene has CDR1 SEHNR and CDR2 FQNEAQ (reference sequence). This CDR3 region has 16 residues. The V segment lost 2 bases and the J segment 6 bases; nucleotides outside the gene matches: 8. The DNA for the CDR3 is TGTGCCAGCAGCTTAATATCGGGACAGGGTGTCAATGAGCAGTTCTTC. Translated: CASSLISGQGVNEQFF.

V gene TRBV7-2 combines with J gene TRBJ2-1; 9 nucleotides align to TRBD1. CDR1 and CDR2 from the germline V gene are SGHTA and FQGNSA. V dropped 4 bases and J dropped 0; count of bases not matched to a gene: 7. The CDR3 runs to 17 residues. This CDR3 is CASSSGQGSSSYNEQFF. The CDR3 region has the DNA TGTGCCAGCAGCTCCGGACAGGGGTCTAGCTCCTACAATGAGCAGTTCTTC.

CDR3 sequence reads: CATSRRGGSSYNEQFF. The CDR3 coding sequence is TGTGCCACCAGCAGGAGGGGCGGGAGCTCCTACAATGAGCAGTTCTTC. The chain recombines TRBV15 with TRBJ2-1, with 7 bases that match TRBD2. Unmatched junction bases numbered 5, after V lost 3 bases and J lost 0 bases. Looked up from germline, CDR1 is LNHNV and CDR2 is YYDKDF (reference sequence). There are 16 residues in the CDR3.

The gene calls are TRBV6-5 and TRBJ1-2; 12 bases are shared with TRBD1. CDR1 is MNHEY, CDR2 SVGAGI, per germline. V shed 6 bases, J shed 7 bases, and the junction held 6 bases outside the gene matches. This CDR3 is built from 14 residues. The CDR3 DNA follows: TGTGCCAGCAGCCCCCGGGACAGGGGGCTTGGCTACACCTTC. Protein: CASSPRDRGLGYTF.

This chain joins TRBV4-3 and TRBJ2-1; the D is unclear. The CDR3 totals 13 residues. V lost 1 base and J 4 bases, leaving 5 bases between the germline ends. Germline loops: CDR1 LGHNA, CDR2 YSLEER. This CDR3 reads CASSQGEYNEQFF. DNA of the CDR3: TGCGCCAGCAGCCAAGGAGAGTACAATGAGCAGTTCTTC.

This chain connects TRBV6-2 or TRBV6-3 to TRBJ2-3; possibly TRBD1 for D (5 bases). Per the germline V gene, CDR1 is MNHEY and CDR2 is SVGEGT. V gave up 1 base and J gave up 0 bases, with 20 bases separating them. CDR3 length equals 19 residues. CDR3 coding DNA: TGTGCCAGCAGTTACTACCAGGGAAGGTCCATTTCTAGCACAGATACGCAGTATTTT. It encodes CASSYYQGRSISSTDTQYF.

This chain connects TRBV7-3 to TRBJ2-3; D might be TRBD1 (6 bases). The CDR3 contains 16 residues. Looked up from germline, CDR1 is SGHTA and CDR2 is FQGTGA. Trimming cost V 5 bases and J 6 bases, with 21 bases left between them. CDR3 sequence reads: CASSPRLDSLGDTQYF. The DNA of the CDR3 is TGTGCCAGCAGCCCCAGACTGGACAGCCTGGGCGATACGCAGTATTTT.